This TCR beta chain was sequenced in a study of T cell responses to AZD1222 COVID-19 vaccine. Turning to the study itself: Timing groups of about 4 and about 12 weeks for second doses were pooled.

The CDR3 is 12 residues long. The V end lost 4 bases, the J end lost 3 bases, and 7 bases lay between the germline ends. Germline V CDR1 and CDR2: LGHDT, YNNKEL (reference sequence). Clones were sequenced by immunoSEQ multiplex PCR, and TCRdb holds only the in-frame ones, with some missing. The sample has 90,000 to 120,000 clones, about 90% seen once. The source was peripheral blood, collected on day 0 of AZD1222 vaccination. This TCR was sampled from an adult in good health. The chain is built from TRBV3-1 (or the pseudogene TRBV3-2) and TRBJ2-7; a weak D match, TRBD2 (5 bases). CDR3 sequence reads: CASSPDYYEQYF. In DNA form, the CDR3 reads TGTGCCAGCAGCCCCGACTACTACGAGCAGTACTTC.